These 12 T cell receptor beta chains share one sample of origin, sequenced in a study of identical twins. TCRdb recomputed calls from the 5' RACE reads with MiXCR, one row per CDR3 protein. The profile shows 400,000 to 500,000 distinct CDR3 sequences, 13% to 15% of them singletons. These data also formed part of another study, on yellow fever vaccine responses in identical twins.

Sequenced sample: CD4+ T cells sorted from blood. The receptor source for this set is a woman aged 18 to 35 in good health.

This clonotype was counted only a few times. The CDR3 loop is CASSLSSGRFDEQYF. CDR3 in DNA: TGTGCCAGCAGTTTATCTTCGGGACGTTTCGACGAGCAGTACTTC. The gene calls are TRBV27 and TRBJ2-7; the D gene could be TRBD1 or TRBD2 (5 bases each). V shed 0 bases and J shed 5 bases, with 14 bases lying between them. The CDR3 has 15 residues. CDR1 is MNHEY, CDR2 SMNVEV, per germline (reference sequence).

This clonotype occurred many times. The junction does not match germline at one end; this may be a read error. The chain links TRBV27 to TRBJ1-2; D uncertain. Germline V CDR1 and CDR2: MNHEY, SMNVEV (reference sequence). This CDR3 comprises 13 residues. The CDR3 is CASSLSGNYGYTF. The DNA for the CDR3 is TGCGCCAGCAGCTTGAGCGGGAACTATGGCTACACCTTC.

V usage is TRBV10-1 and J usage is TRBJ1-1; D is unclear. The V gene's germline CDR1 is WNHNN and CDR2 SYGVQD (reference sequence). V lost 4 bases and J 1 base, leaving 7 bases between the germline ends. There are 13 residues in the CDR3. The CDR3 nucleotides are TGCGCCAGCAGTGGGTCGCGGAACACTGAAGCTTTCTTT. This codes for CASSGSRNTEAFF.

This clonotype has only a few counts. This sequence joins TRBV2 and TRBJ2-1, with 8 bases lining up with TRBD1. The V gene end was trimmed by 5 bases and the J gene end by 2 bases; junction bases not matched to a gene: 5. There are 15 residues in the CDR3. The germline V gene encodes CDR1 SNHLY and CDR2 FYNNEI. CDR3 residues: CASSKTGAAYNEQFF. The DNA for the CDR3 is TGTGCCAGCAGTAAGACAGGGGCCGCCTACAATGAGCAGTTCTTC.

The CDR3 loop is CASSDHRLINSGANVLTF. CDR3 bases: TGTGCCAGCAGCGATCACAGACTGATCAACTCTGGGGCCAACGTCCTGACTTTC. The chain employs TRBV11-2 and TRBJ2-6; no clear D. CDR1 and CDR2 (germline): SGHAT, FQNNGV. V gave up 5 bases and J gave up 0 bases, with 17 bases separating them. This CDR3 is built from 18 residues.

This clonotype occurred a few times. The chain recombines TRBV12-3 or TRBV12-4 with TRBJ1-2, with D perhaps matching TRBD1 (5 bases). The length of the CDR3 is 13 residues. The V end was cut by 7 bases, the J end by 8 bases, with 17 bases between. DNA for the CDR3: TGTGCCAGCACCACCCTTACCCGGGGGGGCTACACCTTC. Translation gives CASTTLTRGGYTF.

V and J are TRBV20-1 and TRBJ2-2, with 7 bases fitting TRBD2. Trimming took 1 base from V and 6 from J; bases not matched to a gene: 23. Per the germline V gene, CDR1 is DFQATT and CDR2 is SNEGSKA (reference sequence). The CDR3 covers 20 residues. The CDR3 region has the DNA TGCAGTGCTAGAGTGCCGCTAGCGGAGACCAGCAGTCGAGGCGCCGGGGAGCTGTTTTTT. The encoded protein is CSARVPLAETSSRGAGELFF.

The rearrangement joins TRBV27 to TRBJ2-6; D call uncertain. CDR3 length: 19 residues. V dropped 5 bases and J dropped 2 bases, with 22 bases sitting between them. Germline V gives CDR1 MNHEY, CDR2 SMNVEV (reference sequence). The chain's CDR3 is CASSVGGVPKSAGANVLTF. The CDR3 region has the DNA TGTGCCAGCAGTGTCGGTGGTGTACCAAAATCCGCTGGGGCCAACGTCCTGACTTTC.

The chain employs TRBV28 and TRBJ1-2, with unresolved D. From germline, CDR1 is MDHEN and CDR2 SYDVKM. The CDR3 runs 11 residues. The CDR3 here is CALRANYGYTF. The CDR3 coding sequence is TGTGCATTAAGGGCTAACTATGGCTACACCTTC.

This clonotype was seen ten or more times. This sequence joins TRBV7-2 and TRBJ2-3; D is perhaps TRBD2 (6 bases). This CDR3 is 15 amino acids long. Deletions cut 6 bases from V and 0 bases from J, with 13 bases between. The germline V gene encodes CDR1 SGHTA and CDR2 FQGNSA. The CDR3: CASRGKGTSTDTQYF. The CDR3, as DNA: TGTGCCAGCAGGGGAAAGGGGACTAGCACAGATACGCAGTATTTT.

The chain has TRBV5-1 and TRBJ2-2, with TRBD2 matching over 7 bases. V lost 4 bases, J lost 2 bases, and 8 bases stayed unmatched. The CDR3 sequence is 16 residues long. Germline V gene sequence: CDR1 SGHRS, CDR2 YFSETQ. This CDR3 reads CASSRTAGENTGELFF. The CDR3 region has the DNA TGCGCCAGCAGCAGGACCGCGGGGGAAAACACCGGGGAGCTGTTTTTT.

The table lists this clonotype with many counts. This chain connects TRBV7-9 to TRBJ2-5; D might be TRBD2 (5 bases). V was cut by 0 bases and J by 3 bases, with 17 bases left in between. In germline, CDR1 is SEHNR, CDR2 FQNEAQ (reference sequence). This CDR3 is built from 17 residues. CDR3 in DNA: TGTGCCAGCAGCTTAGCCGGACGGGAAGCGATCGAAGAGACCCAGTACTTC. The encoded protein is CASSLAGREAIEETQYF.